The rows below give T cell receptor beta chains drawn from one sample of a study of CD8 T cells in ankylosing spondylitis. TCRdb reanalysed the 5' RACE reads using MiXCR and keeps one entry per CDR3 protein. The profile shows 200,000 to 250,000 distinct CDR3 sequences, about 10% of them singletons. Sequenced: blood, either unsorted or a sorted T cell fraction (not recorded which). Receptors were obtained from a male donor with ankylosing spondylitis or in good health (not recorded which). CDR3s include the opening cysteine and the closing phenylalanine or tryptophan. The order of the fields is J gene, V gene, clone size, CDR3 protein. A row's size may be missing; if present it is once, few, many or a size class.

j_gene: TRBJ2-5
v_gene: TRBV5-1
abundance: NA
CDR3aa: CASSLASGDEETQYF

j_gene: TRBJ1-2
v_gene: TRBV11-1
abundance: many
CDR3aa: CASSAFRGSYGYTF

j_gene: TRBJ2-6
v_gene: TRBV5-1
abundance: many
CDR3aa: CASSLDGGIALGANVLTF

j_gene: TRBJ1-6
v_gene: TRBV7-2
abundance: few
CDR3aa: CASSARQGAYNSPLHF

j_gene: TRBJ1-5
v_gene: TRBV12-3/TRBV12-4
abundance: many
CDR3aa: CASSPQGYNQPQHF

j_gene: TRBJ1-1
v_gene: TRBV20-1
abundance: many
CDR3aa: CSASAEGRTNTEAFF

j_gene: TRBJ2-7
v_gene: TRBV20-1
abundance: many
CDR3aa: CSARDRARHEQYF

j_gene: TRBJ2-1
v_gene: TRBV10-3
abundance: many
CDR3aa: CAISEQGNYNEQFF

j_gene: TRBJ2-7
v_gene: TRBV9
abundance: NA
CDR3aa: CASSVVGRGEQYF

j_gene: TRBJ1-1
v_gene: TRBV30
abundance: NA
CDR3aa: CAWREKTEAFF

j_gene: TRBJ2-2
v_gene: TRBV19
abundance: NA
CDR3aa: CASSMGYRDTGELFF